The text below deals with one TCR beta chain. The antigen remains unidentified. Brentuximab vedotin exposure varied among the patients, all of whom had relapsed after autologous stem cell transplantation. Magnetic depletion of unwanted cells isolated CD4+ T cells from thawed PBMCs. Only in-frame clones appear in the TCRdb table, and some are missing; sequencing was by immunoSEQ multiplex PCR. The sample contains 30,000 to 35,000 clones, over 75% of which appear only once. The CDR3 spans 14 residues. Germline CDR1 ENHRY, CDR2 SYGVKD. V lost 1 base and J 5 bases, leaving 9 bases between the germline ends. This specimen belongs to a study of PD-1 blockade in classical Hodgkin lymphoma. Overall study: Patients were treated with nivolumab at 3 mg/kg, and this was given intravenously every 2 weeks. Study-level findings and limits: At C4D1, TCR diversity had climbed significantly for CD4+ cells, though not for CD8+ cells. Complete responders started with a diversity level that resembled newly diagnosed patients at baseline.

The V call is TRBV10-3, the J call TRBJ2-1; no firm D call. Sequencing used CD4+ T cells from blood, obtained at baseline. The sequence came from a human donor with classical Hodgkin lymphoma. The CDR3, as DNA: TGTGCCATCAGTGAGTGGCGGCAGAACAATGAGCAGTTCTTC. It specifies CAISEWRQNNEQFF.